This T cell receptor (beta chain) comes out of a study of T cells in Graves' hyperthyroidism and ophthalmopathy. This clonotype was counted many times. The CDR3 loop spans 14 amino acids. From germline, CDR1 is MNHNS and CDR2 SASEGT. Trimming removed 5 bases from V and 7 bases from J, with 12 bases in between. RNA transcripts yielded amplified TCR beta CDR3 regions. TCR CDR3 regions were first amplified by RT-PCR with HTBI primers. One entry per CDR3 protein results from TCRdb running MiXCR on the multiplex PCR reads. The sample shows over 450,000 distinct CDR3 sequences, around an eighth of them seen only once.

The source material was blood. The chain links TRBV6-1 to TRBJ1-6; D is ambiguous. This TCR was sampled from a woman aged 18-35 years with Graves' hyperthyroidism. The CDR3 DNA sequence: TGTGCCAGCAGTCCTCCGTATGGAAATTCACCCCTCCACTTT. Translation gives CASSPPYGNSPLHF.